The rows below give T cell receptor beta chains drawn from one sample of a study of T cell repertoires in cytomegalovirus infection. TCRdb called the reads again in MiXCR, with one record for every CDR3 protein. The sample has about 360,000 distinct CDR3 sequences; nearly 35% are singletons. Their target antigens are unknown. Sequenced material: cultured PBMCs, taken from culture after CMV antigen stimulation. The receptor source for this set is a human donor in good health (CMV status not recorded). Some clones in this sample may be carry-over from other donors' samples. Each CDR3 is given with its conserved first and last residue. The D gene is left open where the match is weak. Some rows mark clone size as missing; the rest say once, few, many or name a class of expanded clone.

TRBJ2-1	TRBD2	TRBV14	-	TGTGCCAGCAGCCAAGATCCGGCTAGCGGGAGGAGGAATGAGCAGTTCTTC	CASSQDPASGRRNEQFF
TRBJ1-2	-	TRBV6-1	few	TGTGCCAGCAGGAGTTTCGGGGGCGATGGCTACACCTTC	CASRSFGGDGYTF
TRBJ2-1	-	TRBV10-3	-	TGTGCCATCAGGGGACAATCCGAGCAGTTCTTC	CAIRGQSEQFF
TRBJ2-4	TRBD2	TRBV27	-	TGTGCCAGCAGTTTACGAGCGGGGGAGAACATTCAGTACTTC	CASSLRAGENIQYF
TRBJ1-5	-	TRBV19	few	TGTGCCAGTAGTATCGTGGATGTCTATAGCAATCAGCCCCAGCATTTT	CASSIVDVYSNQPQHF
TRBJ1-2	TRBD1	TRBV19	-	TGTGCCAGCACCCTGACAGGGGTGGCAAGCTATGGCTACACCTTC	CASTLTGVASYGYTF
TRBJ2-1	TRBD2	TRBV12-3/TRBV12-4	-	TGTGCCAGCAGTTTTTTCAGTAGGGGACTAGCGGGAGAAGGGAGTCGCAATGAGCAGTTCTTC	CASSFFSRGLAGEGSRNEQFF
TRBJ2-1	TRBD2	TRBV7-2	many	TGTGCCAGCAGCTTAGAGGGGGGCCCTGCGGGAGGCAGTCGAAATGAGCAGTTCTTC	CASSLEGGPAGGSRNEQFF
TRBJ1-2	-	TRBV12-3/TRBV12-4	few	TGTGCCAGCAGTTTTCAGGGGAGCTATGGCTACACCTTC	CASSFQGSYGYTF
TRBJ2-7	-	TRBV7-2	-	TGTGCCAGCAGCTTGAGTGCTTACGGCGAGCAGTACTTC	CASSLSAYGEQYF
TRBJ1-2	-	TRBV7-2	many	TGTGCCAGCAGCGGGAGGGTTAACTATGGCTACACCTTC	CASSGRVNYGYTF
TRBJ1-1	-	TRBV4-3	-	TGCGCCAGCAGCCAAGATGGGCCGTCTGAAGCTTTCTTT	CASSQDGPSEAFF
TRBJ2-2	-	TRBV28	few	TGTGCCAGCAGTTTCGGGAGTTTTAGCGGGGAGCTGTTTTTT	CASSFGSFSGELFF
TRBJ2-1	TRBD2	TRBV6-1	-	TGTGCCAGCAGGACCCTAGCGGGAGTCAGTGAGCAGTTCTTC	CASRTLAGVSEQFF
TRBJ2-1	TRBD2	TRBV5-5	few	TGTGCCAGCAGTGTGACTAGCGGGGCTTACAATGAGCAGTTCTTC	CASSVTSGAYNEQFF
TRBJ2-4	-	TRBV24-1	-	TGTGCCACCACTGGGGGATCTGAACCTGCCAAAAACATTCAGTACTTC	CATTGGSEPAKNIQYF
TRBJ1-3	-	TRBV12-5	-	TGTGCTAGTGGTCCAAAACTCTCTGGAAACACCATATATTTT	CASGPKLSGNTIYF
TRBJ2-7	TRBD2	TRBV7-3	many	TGTGCCAGCAGCATGGTCGGGGGCGGGGGGGGCGAGCAGTACTTC	CASSMVGGGGGEQYF
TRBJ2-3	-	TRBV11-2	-	TGTGCCAGCAGCGCCTTGTTGAGGACACCGAGTAGCTTAAACACAGATACGCAGTATTTT	CASSALLRTPSSLNTDTQYF
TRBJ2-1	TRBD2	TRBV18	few	TGTGCCAGCTCAACGGAGCGGGGGACCTACAATGAGCAGTTCTTC	CASSTERGTYNEQFF
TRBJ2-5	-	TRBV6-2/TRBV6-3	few	TGTGCCAGCAGTGACCACCCCGAGGCCCAGTACTTC	CASSDHPEAQYF
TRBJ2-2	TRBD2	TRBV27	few	TGTGCCAGCTGTGGACTAGCGGGCTACACCGGGGAGCTGTTTTTT	CASCGLAGYTGELFF
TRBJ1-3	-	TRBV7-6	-	TGTGCCAGCAGCTTAAGGGCAGGGAACTCTGGAAACACCATATATTTT	CASSLRAGNSGNTIYF
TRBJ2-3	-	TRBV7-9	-	TGTGCCAGCAGCTTAGGTCGGGCCAGAAGCACAGATACGCAGTATTTT	CASSLGRARSTDTQYF
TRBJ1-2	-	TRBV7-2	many	TGTGCCAGCAGCCAAAGGAGTACAGGGAAGCTGGGCTATGGCTACACCTTC	CASSQRSTGKLGYGYTF
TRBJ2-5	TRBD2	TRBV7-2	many	TGTGCCAGCAGCTTCGGACTAGCGGGACTCCAAGAGACCCAGTACTTC	CASSFGLAGLQETQYF
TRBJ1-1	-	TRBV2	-	TGTGCCAGCAACACAGGGATGGGAGGCACTGAAGCTTTCTTT	CASNTGMGGTEAFF
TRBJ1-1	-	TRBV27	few	TGTGCCAGCAGCTTTAGGGGCGGGTTGACTGAAGCTTTCTTT	CASSFRGGLTEAFF
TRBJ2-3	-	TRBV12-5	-	TGTGCTAGTGGTCTCTCACGAGAGAGCACAGATACGCAGTATTTT	CASGLSRESTDTQYF
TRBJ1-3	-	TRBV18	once	TGTGCCAGCTCATCGCTGGGGGCACCTGGAAACACCATATATTTT	CASSSLGAPGNTIYF
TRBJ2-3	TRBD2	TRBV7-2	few	TGTGCCAGCAGCTTATCTGCTAGCGGGAACGTAGATACGCAGTATTTT	CASSLSASGNVDTQYF
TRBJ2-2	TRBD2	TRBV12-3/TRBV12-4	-	TGTGCCAGCAGGCCTAGCGGGAAGAACACCGGGGAGCTGTTTTTT	CASRPSGKNTGELFF
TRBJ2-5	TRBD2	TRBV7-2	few	TGTGCCAGCAGCTTACAAACTAGCGGACAAGAGACCCAGTACTTC	CASSLQTSGQETQYF
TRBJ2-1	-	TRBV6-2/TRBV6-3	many	TGTGCCAGCAGTAGGACTGTCCCCCATGAGCAGTTCTTC	CASSRTVPHEQFF
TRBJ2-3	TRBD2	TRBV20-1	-	TGCAGTGCTAGGGTAGCGGGAGAGGCAGATACGCAGTATTTT	CSARVAGEADTQYF
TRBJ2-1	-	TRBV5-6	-	TGTGCCAGCATGTTCCTTAGCAGTCCGTACAATGAGCAGTTCTTC	CASMFLSSPYNEQFF
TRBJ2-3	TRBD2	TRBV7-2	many	TGTGCCAGCAGCTCTGGAAGTACCGGGACTAGCGGGAAGGAGTGGTATTTT	CASSSGSTGTSGKEWYF
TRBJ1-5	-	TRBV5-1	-	TGCGCCAGCAGCTTGGACGGTAACAATCAGCCCCAGCATTTT	CASSLDGNNQPQHF
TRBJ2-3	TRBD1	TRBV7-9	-	TGTGCCAGCAGCCCAGGACAGGCGGCAGATACGCAGTATTTT	CASSPGQAADTQYF
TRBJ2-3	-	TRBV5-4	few	TGTGCCAGCAGCTTTCGGGGGAATTGGACAGATACGCAGTATTTT	CASSFRGNWTDTQYF
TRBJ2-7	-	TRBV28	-	TGTGCCAGTTCTCAAGTCCACCACGAGCAGTACTTC	CASSQVHHEQYF
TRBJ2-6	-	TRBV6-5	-	TGTGCCAGCAGTTACCAAGGACTGCCGGCCAACGTCCTGACTTTC	CASSYQGLPANVLTF
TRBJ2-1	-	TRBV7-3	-	TGTGCCAGCAGCTTTGACAGCGACAATGAGCAGTTCTTC	CASSFDSDNEQFF
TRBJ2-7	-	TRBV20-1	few	TGCAGTGCTAGAGATCTGGGCGGAGCCTACGAGCAGTACTTC	CSARDLGGAYEQYF
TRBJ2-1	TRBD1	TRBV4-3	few	TGCGCCAGCAGCCAACAACAGGGGCACAATGAGCAGTTCTTC	CASSQQQGHNEQFF
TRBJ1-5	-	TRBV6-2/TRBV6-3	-	TGTGCCAGCAGTTACGTGGGAGCTTCATGGGATCAGCCCCAGCATTTT	CASSYVGASWDQPQHF
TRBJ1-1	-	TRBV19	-	TGTGCCAGTAGTTTATCACCTCAGACGAACACTGAAGCTTTCTTT	CASSLSPQTNTEAFF
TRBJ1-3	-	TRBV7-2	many	TGTGCCAGCAGCCCGACCCAATCGACAGGCCAGATTGGAAACACCATATATTTT	CASSPTQSTGQIGNTIYF
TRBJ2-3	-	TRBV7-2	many	TGTGCCAGCAGCTCGACCCACCAAGATACGCAGTATTTT	CASSSTHQDTQYF
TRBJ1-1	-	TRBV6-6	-	TGTGCCAGCACCCAAACCGGTGGGGTCTATGCTTTCTTT	CASTQTGGVYAFF
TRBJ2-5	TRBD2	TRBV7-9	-	TGTGCCAGCAGCTTCGGACTAGCGGTTCAAGAGACCCAGTACTTC	CASSFGLAVQETQYF